Below are 18 T cell receptor beta chains sequenced from a single sample in a study of blood T cells in healthy people across ages. A second PCR, run for roughly 7 to 12 cycles, used a sample-barcoded 5' primer plus a J-beta primer mix. TCRdb reprocessed the 5' RACE reads via MiXCR and lists one record per CDR3 protein. The sample includes some 1.5 million distinct CDR3 sequences, 25% to 30% of them seen just once. Source material: blood. These receptors all stem from a woman under 40 in good health.

V gene TRBV7-3 combines with J gene TRBJ2-7, with TRBD1 matching over 8 bases. V trimming: 4 bases; J trimming: 5 bases; junction bases outside the gene matches: 7. This CDR3 has 14 amino acids. Germline CDR1 SGHTA, CDR2 FQGTGA. CDR3 nucleotides: TGTGCCAGCAGCTCCGGGACAGGCACCCACGAGCAGTACTTC. Translating gives CASSSGTGTHEQYF.

The sample holds many counts of this clonotype. The chain employs TRBV7-2 and TRBJ1-2, with D maybe TRBD1 (6 bases). Germline assignment: CDR1 SGHTA and CDR2 FQGNSA. The ends were cut back, 8 bases at V and 7 bases at J, with 17 bases in the middle. The CDR3 totals 13 residues. The CDR3 DNA follows: TGTGCCAGCTCTCAGCACGGGGGGCTTGGCTACACCTTC. Its translation is CASSQHGGLGYTF.

Turning to this clonotype: The junction and the germline gene differ at one end; a read error may be behind it. The J gene is TRBJ1-2, the V gene TRBV20-1; weak D call: TRBD1 (5 bases). There are 14 residues in the CDR3. From germline, CDR1 is DFQATT and CDR2 SNEGSKA (reference sequence). The CDR3 is CSASKTDPNCGYTF. As DNA, the CDR3 is TGCAGTGCTAGTAAGACAGATCCAAACTGTGGCTACACCTTC.

The rearrangement uses TRBV18 and TRBJ1-2, with 10 bases that match TRBD1. Trimming took 5 bases from V and 7 from J; bases not matched to a gene: 10. The CDR3 is made up of 15 amino acids. Germline CDR1 reads KGHSH; CDR2 reads LQKENI. CDR3 sequence: CASSGGTGVSPGYTF. In DNA form, the CDR3 reads TGTGCCAGCTCAGGCGGGACAGGGGTCTCTCCTGGCTACACCTTC. The variable domain in full, with the rest retrieved from reference TRBV18 and TRBJ1-2, is NAGVMQNPRHLVRRRGQEARLRCSPMKGHSHVYWYRQLPEEGLKFMVYLQKENIIDESGMPKERFSAEFPKEGPSILRIQQVVRGDSAAYFCASSGGTGVSPGYTFGSGTRLTVV.

The CDR3 DNA is TGTGCCAGCAGCCGCGGACTAGCGGGGACGGCAGATACGCAGTATTTT. Its translation: CASSRGLAGTADTQYF. The V gene is TRBV7-9, the J gene TRBJ2-3, with 12 bases identical to TRBD2. Germline CDR1 reads SEHNR; CDR2 reads FQNEAQ (reference sequence). CDR3 length equals 16 residues. J gave up 4 bases and V 5 bases, and 7 bases lay outside the gene matches.

On this clonotype itself: Mismatch with germline at one junction end may stem from a read error. The chain recombines TRBV6-2 or TRBV6-3 with TRBJ2-3, with 9 bases fitting TRBD1. CDR3 length: 15 amino acids. Germline loops: CDR1 MNHEY, CDR2 SVGEGT. The CDR3, as DNA: TGTACCAGCAGAGAAGGGGACAGGGATGACGATACGCAGTATTTT. It encodes CTSREGDRDDDTQYF.

This clonotype has only a few counts. The J gene is TRBJ2-7, the V gene TRBV6-2 or TRBV6-3, with D unresolved. Germline CDR1 reads MNHEY; CDR2 reads SVGEGT. V lost 2 bases and J 5 bases, leaving 16 bases between the germline ends. The CDR3 loop spans 15 amino acids. CDR3: CASSYDSARAHEQYF. CDR3 in DNA: TGTGCCAGCAGTTACGACTCGGCACGGGCCCACGAGCAGTACTTC.

This clonotype appeared a single time. The V call is TRBV2, the J call TRBJ2-1; D assignment may be TRBD1 or TRBD2 (6 bases each). The CDR3 is 13 amino acids. Per the germline V gene, CDR1 is SNHLY and CDR2 is FYNNEI. Deletions cut 6 bases from V and 9 bases from J, with 15 bases between. The CDR3 nucleotides read TGTGCCAGCAGCGGACTTCCGGGGGCTGAGCAGTTCTTC. It yields the protein CASSGLPGAEQFF.

The sample holds a few counts of this clonotype. A much larger clone lies a single base off, so this may be a read error. The chain couples TRBV20-1 to TRBJ2-5, with TRBD2 as a possible D gene (5 bases). The CDR3 covers 12 residues. Between the trimmed V and J ends, which lost 1 base and 11 bases, there was a span of 14 bases. CDR1 and CDR2 (germline): DFQATT, SNEGSKA (reference sequence). CDR3 loop: CSARATSNEQYF. The DNA of the CDR3 is TGCAGTGCTAGAGCAACTAGTAATGAGCAGTACTTC.

The table lists this clonotype with many counts. The chain recombines TRBV20-1 with TRBJ2-5, with TRBD2 identical over 7 bases. This CDR3 has 13 residues. Germline lookup yields CDR1 DFQATT and CDR2 SNEGSKA (reference sequence). Losses at the gene ends were 3 bases for V and 2 bases for J; bases not matched to a gene: 3. The CDR3 sequence is CSASPGGQETQYF. The CDR3 DNA is TGCAGTGCTAGCCCCGGGGGGCAAGAGACCCAGTACTTC.

The chain combines TRBV6-6 with TRBJ2-5, with TRBD2 identical over 10 bases. The CDR3 is 17 amino acids. Germline lookup yields CDR1 MNHNY and CDR2 SVGAGI (reference sequence). The V segment lost 4 bases and the J segment 11 bases; nucleotides outside the gene matches: 19. The CDR3 coding sequence is TGTGCCAGCAGTTCGTCAGCGGGAGGGCCGCGGTCAGGGGAGCAGTACTTC. Residues: CASSSSAGGPRSGEQYF.

The V call is TRBV28, the J call TRBJ1-5; a possible D gene is TRBD1 (6 bases). Trimming shortened V by 10 bases and J by 1 base, and 23 bases separated the two germline ends. This CDR3 is built from 17 residues. Germline CDR1 reads MDHEN; CDR2 reads SYDVKM. The CDR3 DNA is TGTGCCATCCAAGGGGGGGCCGACCCCGTGAGCAATCAGCCCCAGCATTTT. Translation: CAIQGGADPVSNQPQHF. Full variable domain (missing parts from reference TRBV28 and TRBJ1-5): DVKVTQSSRYLVKRTGEKVFLECVQDMDHENMFWYRQDPGLGLRLIYFSYDVKMKEKGDIPEGYSVSREKKERFSLILESASTNQTSMYLCAIQGGADPVSNQPQHFGDGTRLSIL.

V and J are TRBV9 and TRBJ2-5, with 8 nucleotides matching TRBD2. Germline V gives CDR1 SGDLS, CDR2 YYNGEE. V lost 0 bases and J lost 5; bases outside the gene matches: 3. This CDR3 is built from 14 residues. CDR3 sequence (DNA): TGTGCCAGCAGCGTAGTCGCTAGCGGGGAGACCCAGTACTTC. Residues: CASSVVASGETQYF.

This chain uses TRBV24-1 with TRBJ2-1; D is undetermined. Trimming left V 0 bases short and J 0 bases short, with 17 bases between. The length of the CDR3 is 19 residues. The V gene's germline CDR1 is KGHDR and CDR2 SFDVKD. The CDR3 sequence: CATSDLHGNGPLSYNEQFF. The CDR3, as DNA: TGTGCCACCAGTGATTTGCATGGTAACGGACCTCTCTCCTACAATGAGCAGTTCTTC.

Worth noting for this clonotype: Its ends do not fully match the called genes, so a read error is possible. This chain connects TRBV6-1 to TRBJ2-5; D gene unclear. The germline gives CDR1 MNHNS, CDR2 SASEGT. The CDR3 has 13 residues. The CDR3, as DNA: TGTGCCAGCAGTGAAGGCATCGCAGAGACCCGGTACTTC. Amino acids: CASSEGIAETRYF.

This clonotype was observed at least ten times. The chain combines TRBV9 with TRBJ1-2; possible D gene TRBD1, 6 bases. CDR1 and CDR2 (germline): SGDLS, YYNGEE. The CDR3 contains 14 residues. Trimming left V 5 bases short and J 0 bases short, with 11 bases between. CDR3 sequence: CASRRGQSNYGYTF. The CDR3 bases are TGTGCCAGCAGGCGAGGACAGTCTAACTATGGCTACACCTTC.

A few counts support this clonotype. Here the CDR3 DNA reads TGTGCCAGCAGGGGACAGGGGGACGTTTCCACTGAAGCTTTCTTT. Its protein product is CASRGQGDVSTEAFF. The rearrangement uses TRBV6-5 and TRBJ1-1, with TRBD1 matching 11 bases. Germline lookup yields CDR1 MNHEY and CDR2 SVGAGI. There are 15 residues in the CDR3. The ends lost 6 bases at V and 4 bases at J; junction bases unmatched: 7.

This clonotype occurred many times. V and J are TRBV5-5 and TRBJ2-5; 12 positions agree with TRBD2. This CDR3 has 18 amino acids. V was clipped by 0 bases and J by 6 bases; unmatched bases: 12. Germline V gene data show CDR1 as SGHKS and CDR2 as YYEKEE (reference sequence). The CDR3, as DNA: TGTGCCAGCAGCTTGGCTGTGACTAGCGGGAGTACTGTGAAGACCCAGTACTTC. As protein: CASSLAVTSGSTVKTQYF. The variable domain in full, completed from reference TRBV5-5 and TRBJ2-5, reads DAGVTQSPTHLIKTRGQQVTLRCSPISGHKSVSWYQQVLGQGPQFIFQYYEKEERGRGNFPDRFSARQFPNYSSELNVNALLLGDSALYLCASSLAVTSGSTVKTQYFGPGTRLLVL.